This T cell receptor beta chain was found in a study of blood T cells in healthy people across ages (dated by TCRdb to the mid-2010s). Background on the whole study: In model experiments, template switching captured about one uniquely barcoded TCR beta cDNA molecule for every two T cells. To track age-related changes in TCR beta repertoire diversity, the study relied on deep sequencing normalized with unique cDNA molecular identifiers. The donors were split into four age groups: young (average 16 years), middle-aged (over 35), aged (approximately 60) and long-lived (roughly 77). To avoid experimental bias, donors of different ages were spread randomly across the sequencing lanes. Two additional independent replicas of 1 million unique cDNA reads from the same blood draw were analyzed for two donors (one aged 18 to 30 and one aged 80 or older).

The germline ends are 12 bases apart after V is trimmed by 2 bases and J by 3 bases. CDR1 and CDR2 are read off the germline V gene (reference sequence) as DFQATT and SNEGSKA. From the cysteine through the phenylalanine, the CDR3 covers 14 amino acids. The sequence is cut down to CDR3 DNA, 42 bases in frame from base 1. Summary of the overall study and its limitations: Donor CMV infection status was unknown, potentially confounding age-related changes in expanded clonotypes. Compared with the aged group, more naive CD4+ T cells, fewer expanded clones and increased TCR diversity were shown by the long-lived group, suggesting age selection. Total diversity estimates from one million sequenced T cells were considered lower bounds and underestimates. The percentage of naive T cells measured by flow cytometry correlated strongly with observed TCR beta diversity. Since profiling was done on bulk unsorted PBMCs, naive and antigen-experienced compartments could not be conclusively compared. As age increased, observed TCR beta diversity per million T cells dropped in a roughly linear way, and a significant reduction was already evident by age roughly 36.

In regard to this clonotype: Its cognate antigen has yet to be identified. Base qualities were left out, and no much larger clone turns up one base away.

The library was made by 5' RACE. Instrument used: Illumina HiSeq 2500. A second PCR of roughly 6 to 12 cycles was run with a J-beta primer mix and a sample-barcoded 5' primer. A unique molecular identifier was introduced onto each TCR beta cDNA molecule by a template-switch 5' adaptor carrying 12 random nucleotides. Each sample yielded at least 3 million CDR3-containing paired-end reads. The Mint cDNA synthesis kit, primed by a TRBC-specific oligonucleotide, was used to synthesize first-strand cDNA from all RNA. Following uracil-DNA glycosylase treatment, a first 18-cycle PCR with universal primers M1SS and BC2_uni_R was performed on all cDNA. From the authors' description of their analysis: Each sample was normalized by randomly selecting 1 million high-quality reads, each carrying a distinct molecular identifier. Instead of being binned into consensus sequences, reads with shared molecular identifiers were discarded. MiTCR, set to a Q25 quality threshold and the strictest error-elimination algorithm, was used for CDR3 identification, clonotype clustering and error correction. A nonparametric unseen species model using Euler transformation provided a lower-bound estimate of total TCR beta diversity. Using fastp trimming at Q25 and MiXCR clonotype assembly, TCRdb reanalyzed the public sequencing data and kept in-frame beta chains. Identical CDR3 protein sequences are pooled into one entry, listed with their most common genes and DNA. These V and J calls derive from TCRdb rather than the authors' analysis. This sample is represented by 1.5 million to 2 million distinct CDR3 sequences; 30% to 40% of them were singletons. The ten largest account for about 11% of the sample.

Donors were 39 systemically healthy Caucasian individuals from Russia aged about 6 to 100 years. Ten milliliters of peripheral blood were drawn from each donor into EDTA-treated Vacutainer tubes. PBMCs were isolated by Ficoll-Paque density-gradient centrifugation, with at least 6 million obtained per sample. Trizol reagent was used to extract total RNA from the PBMCs, yielding at least 6 micrograms per sample. The percentages of naive CD45RAhigh/CD27high T cells were determined by flow cytometry on a PBMC aliquot from every donor. The sequence came from a woman aged 25 to 39 in good health. The chain links TRBV20-1 with TRBJ2-3; the D gene is possibly TRBD2, with 5 bases matching. The sample was blood. The CDR3 reads CSARKGVGTDTQYF. The DNA sequence reads TGCAGTGCTAGAAAGGGAGTCGGGACAGATACGCAGTATTTT.